The clone carrying this TCR beta chain has more than one count but fewer than ten. The target antigen is unknown. The sample is drawn from a study of early T cells in non-severe SARS-CoV-2 infection. Study-wide context: Sequencing targeted bulk RNA from unsorted whole blood, leaving chains unpaired. Study-wide results and caveats: Lookups in VDJdb leaned toward anti-spike CD8 responses and missed private and CD4 specificities.

Researchers attached unique molecular identifiers to individual cDNA molecules. TCRdb reanalysed the 5' RACE reads using MiXCR and keeps one entry per CDR3 protein. There are under 70,000 distinct CDR3 sequences in the sample; about 7.7% occur only once, and about 11% lies in the top ten. Trimming took off 3 bases at V and 5 bases at J, with 11 bases between the two ends. CDR3 length: 13 residues. Germline CDR1 reads LNHDA; CDR2 reads SQIVND (reference sequence). The sequence was collected from an adult who was a healthcare worker with PCR-confirmed SARS-CoV-2 infection or an uninfected control (not recorded which). This specimen was whole blood, taken at baseline. The chain has TRBV19 and TRBJ2-7, with D uncertain. Here the CDR3 DNA reads TGTGCCAGTAGTATCGGTGGCCGCAACGAGCAGTACTTC. Residues: CASSIGGRNEQYF.